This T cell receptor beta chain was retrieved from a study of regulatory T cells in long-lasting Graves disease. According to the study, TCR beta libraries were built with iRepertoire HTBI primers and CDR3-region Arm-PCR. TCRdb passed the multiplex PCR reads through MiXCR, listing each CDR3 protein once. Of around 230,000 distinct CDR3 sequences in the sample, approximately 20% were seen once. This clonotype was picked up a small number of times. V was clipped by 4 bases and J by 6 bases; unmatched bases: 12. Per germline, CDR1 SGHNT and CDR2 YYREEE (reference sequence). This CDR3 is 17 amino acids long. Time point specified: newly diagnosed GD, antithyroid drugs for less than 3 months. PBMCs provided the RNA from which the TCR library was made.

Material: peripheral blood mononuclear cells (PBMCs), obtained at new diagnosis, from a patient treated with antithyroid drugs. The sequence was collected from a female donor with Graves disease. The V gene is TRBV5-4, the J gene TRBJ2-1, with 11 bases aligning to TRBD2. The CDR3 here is CASSVLTDTSGSNEQFF. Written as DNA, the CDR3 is TGTGCCAGCAGCGTACTGACAGATACTAGCGGGAGCAATGAGCAGTTCTTC.